A single sample gave rise to the 32 T cell receptor beta chains below, sequenced in a study of blood T cell repertoires in COVID-19 (dated by TCRdb to about 2020). The library was obtained by the immunoSEQ multiplex PCR assay. Entries here come from immuneACCESS through TCRdb and include only in-frame sequences with V and J called. Some clones fail to appear in such tables; in the studies checked, an unresolved V gene covers under half of the shortfall, and the cause of the remainder is unknown. The sample table lists over 250,000 clones, 88% of them with a count of one. The ten most abundant clones make up around 0.78% of the sample. Sequencing used peripheral blood. Receptors were obtained from a woman aged 25 to 45 with acute or convalescent COVID-19.

J is TRBJ2-1 and V is TRBV6-2 or TRBV6-3; a possible D gene is TRBD2 (6 bases). The length of the CDR3 is 15 residues. Trimming left V 5 bases short and J 8 bases short, with 19 bases between. The germline V gene encodes CDR1 MNHEY and CDR2 SVGEGT. The CDR3 DNA is TGTGCCAGCAGTGGGACTCCTTCCGAGGAGGATGAGCAGTTCTTC. This gives the protein CASSGTPSEEDEQFF.

This clone was found once. The CDR3 DNA reads TGTGCCAGCAGCCAAGTATCGGGACAAAGTTACGAGCAGTACTTC. This sequence encodes CASSQVSGQSYEQYF. This chain links TRBV4-2 with TRBJ2-7, with D possibly being TRBD1 (6 bases). The CDR3 contains 15 residues. The ends were cut back, 1 base at V and 4 bases at J, with 14 bases in the middle. From germline, CDR1 is LGHNA and CDR2 YNFKEQ.

The gene calls are TRBV7-8 and TRBJ2-6; 11 bases are shared with TRBD2. This CDR3 is 19 amino acids long. CDR1 and CDR2 from the germline V gene are SGHVS and FQNEAQ. V shed 0 bases and J 10 bases; nucleotides not matched to a gene: 14. CDR3 nucleotide sequence: TGTGCCAGCAGCTTAGCCGGCCTGACTAGCGGGAAACGTTTGAACGTCCTGACTTTC. Its translation is CASSLAGLTSGKRLNVLTF.

This chain links TRBV7-2 with TRBJ1-1; the match to TRBD1 covers 10 bases. The CDR3 is made up of 17 amino acids. Germline CDR1 SGHTA, CDR2 FQGNSA. The V segment lost 1 base and the J segment 3 bases; nucleotides outside the gene matches: 8. CDR3 in DNA: TGTGCCAGCAGCTTAGGCAGGACAGGGGGGAGGGACACTGAAGCTTTCTTT. Protein sequence: CASSLGRTGGRDTEAFF.

The V gene is TRBV29-1, the J gene TRBJ1-1; D remains ambiguous. V was pared by 4 bases and J by 4 bases, with 13 bases between. CDR1 is SQVTM, CDR2 ANQGSEA, per germline. This CDR3 is 13 amino acids long. The CDR3, as DNA: TGCAGCGTTGGAGCAGGAGGTGGCACTGAAGCTTTCTTT. It translates to CSVGAGGGTEAFF.

The CDR3 protein is CASSRQKPYEQYF. The CDR3 DNA follows: TGTGCCAGCAGCCGACAGAAACCCTACGAGCAGTACTTC. The J gene is TRBJ2-7, the V gene TRBV7-9; a weak D match, TRBD1 (5 bases). Germline CDR1 is SEHNR and CDR2 is FQNEAQ (reference sequence). The CDR3 is made up of 13 amino acids. The V and J ends lost 5 bases and 2 bases respectively, with 10 bases between them.

The chain joins TRBV27 to TRBJ2-3, with 9 bases identical to TRBD2. CDR1 and CDR2 from the germline V gene are MNHEY and SMNVEV (reference sequence). The CDR3 totals 17 residues. J was trimmed by 1 base and V by 4 bases; bases with no gene match: 9. As DNA, the CDR3 is TGTGCCAGCAGTTCTCTTAATAGCGGGAGAGGCACAGATACGCAGTATTTT. It translates to CASSSLNSGRGTDTQYF.

The V gene is TRBV10-3, the J gene TRBJ2-1; the match to TRBD2 covers 8 bases. Germline V gene data show CDR1 as ENHRY and CDR2 as SYGVKD. This CDR3 spans 13 amino acids. V shed 11 bases, J shed 7 bases, and the junction held 10 bases outside the gene matches. The CDR3 sequence is CAFLAGEGNEQFF. The CDR3 bases are TGTGCCTTCCTAGCGGGTGAAGGTAATGAGCAGTTCTTC.

The J gene is TRBJ2-1, the V gene TRBV7-2; 7 bases align to TRBD2. The CDR3 runs to 15 residues. V was pared by 5 bases and J by 2 bases, with 6 bases of the junction left unmatched. CDR1 and CDR2 from the germline V gene are SGHTA and FQGNSA. The CDR3 region is CASSRTSRAYNEQFF. CDR3 coding DNA: TGTGCCAGCAGCCGGACTAGTAGGGCCTACAATGAGCAGTTCTTC.

The chain carries TRBV6-4 and TRBJ1-3; a weak D match, TRBD1 (5 bases). V was shortened by 7 bases and J by 3 bases, with 16 bases between the two germline ends. CDR1 MRHNA and CDR2 SNTAGT come from the germline V gene. The CDR3 runs to 15 residues. The CDR3 is CASIDGGYFGNTIYF. The DNA for the CDR3 is TGTGCCAGCATCGACGGGGGGTATTTTGGAAACACCATATATTTT.

The chain uses TRBV6-5 and TRBJ2-2; TRBD1 might be the D (6 bases). The ends were cut back, 4 bases at V and 0 bases at J, with 9 bases in the middle. Germline loops: CDR1 MNHEY, CDR2 SVGAGI. This CDR3 contains 15 residues. The CDR3 DNA is TGTGCCAGCAGTTGGGGGCTAGCGAACACCGGGGAGCTGTTTTTT. It is translated as CASSWGLANTGELFF.

The V and J genes are TRBV5-7 and TRBJ1-2; D might be TRBD1 (5 bases). TRBV5-7 is reported as an ORF; its role is uncertain. This CDR3 has 16 amino acids. The V end was cut by 4 bases, the J end by 3 bases, with 19 bases between. The CDR3 here is CASSTKIGAIDYGYTF. Written as DNA, the CDR3 is TGTGCCAGCAGCACTAAAATAGGGGCGATCGACTATGGCTACACCTTC.

CDR3 nucleotides: TGTGCCTGTCGTCCTAGTTCCTACAATGAGCAGTTCTTC. Encoded protein: CACRPSSYNEQFF. The chain carries TRBV27 and TRBJ2-1; no reliable D call. CDR1 is MNHEY, CDR2 SMNVEV, per germline (reference sequence). The CDR3 is made up of 13 amino acids. The V end was cut by 11 bases, the J end by 1 base, with 12 bases between.

J is TRBJ1-3 and V is TRBV7-9, with 8 bases matching TRBD1. There are 17 residues in the CDR3. The V segment lost 3 bases and the J segment 0 bases; nucleotides outside the gene matches: 7. CDR1 and CDR2 from the germline V gene are SEHNR and FQNEAQ (reference sequence). The CDR3: CASSFPGQDSSGNTIYF. As DNA, the CDR3 is TGTGCCAGCAGCTTTCCGGGACAGGACTCCTCTGGAAACACCATATATTTT.

Here the CDR3 DNA reads TGTGCCAGCAGTGAATTTAACCAAAGGGGTCGGGAGACCCAGTACTTC. Its protein is CASSEFNQRGRETQYF. The chain is built from TRBV6-1 and TRBJ2-5, with TRBD1 as a possible D gene (5 bases). With 2 bases removed from V and 5 bases from J, the gap between germline ends came to 18 bases. The germline V gene has CDR1 MNHNS and CDR2 SASEGT. The CDR3 runs 16 residues.

This clone has a handful of counts. CDR3 region: CASSPLGGELFF. DNA of the CDR3: TGTGCCAGCAGCCCCCTCGGCGGGGAGCTGTTTTTT. The chain links TRBV3-1 (or the pseudogene TRBV3-2) to TRBJ2-2, with D uncertain. Per the germline V gene, CDR1 is LGHDT and CDR2 is YNNKEL (reference sequence). Trimming removed 4 bases from V and 7 bases from J, with 7 bases in between. This CDR3 comprises 12 residues.

V and J are TRBV25-1 and TRBJ1-1; possible D gene TRBD1, 6 bases. The CDR3 length is 16 residues. The V end was cut by 3 bases, the J end by 1 base, with 15 bases between. Germline V gene data show CDR1 as MGHDK and CDR2 as SYGVNS. CDR3 residues: CASSEGRGAGNTEAFF. The CDR3 coding sequence is TGTGCCAGCAGTGAGGGCCGGGGGGCCGGGAACACTGAAGCTTTCTTT.

This chain joins TRBV11-1 and TRBJ2-1; 10 positions agree with TRBD2. The CDR3 contains 15 residues. CDR1 is SGHAT, CDR2 FQDESV, per germline (reference sequence). V shed 5 bases, J shed 15 bases, and the junction held 16 bases outside the gene matches. The CDR3 region is CASSQGIPLAGVRFF. The CDR3 DNA is TGTGCCAGCAGCCAAGGTATCCCGCTAGCGGGAGTTCGGTTCTTC.

The rearrangement uses TRBV6-2 or TRBV6-3 and TRBJ2-1, with 8 bases matching TRBD2. CDR3 length: 15 residues. Trimming at V came to 4 bases and at J to 7 bases, leaving 9 bases not matched to a gene. CDR1 is MNHEY and CDR2 is SVGEGT in the germline V gene. CDR3 in DNA: TGTGCCAGCAGTTCGGCGGGAGGAGGTGGGAATGAGCAGTTCTTC. This gives the protein CASSSAGGGGNEQFF.

This sequence joins TRBV30 and TRBJ2-1, with 10 bases aligning to TRBD2. CDR3 length: 16 amino acids. The junction had 10 bases not matched to a gene; V was cut back by 3 bases and J by 5 bases. Germline lookup yields CDR1 GTSNPN and CDR2 SVGIG (reference sequence). The CDR3 here is CAWSWGGGLADNEQFF. The DNA of the CDR3 is TGTGCCTGGAGCTGGGGGGGAGGACTAGCGGACAATGAGCAGTTCTTC.

The chain has TRBV14 and TRBJ2-7, with TRBD1 matching over 9 bases. CDR1 is SGHDN, CDR2 FVKESK, per germline. The CDR3 contains 15 residues. Trimming at V came to 5 bases and at J to 3 bases, leaving 8 bases not matched to a gene. The CDR3 loop is CASSNIGTGSYEQYF. Written as DNA, the CDR3 is TGTGCCAGCAGCAACATCGGGACAGGGAGCTACGAGCAGTACTTC. The variable domain in full, completed from reference TRBV14 and TRBJ2-7, reads EAGVTQFPSHSVIEKGQTVTLRCDPISGHDNLYWYRRVMGKEIKFLLHFVKESKQDESGMPNNRFLAERTGGTYSTLKVQPAELEDSGVYFCASSNIGTGSYEQYFGPGTRLTVT.

The J gene is TRBJ1-6, the V gene TRBV18; D might be TRBD1 (6 bases). The CDR3 extends over 16 amino acids. Germline CDR1 reads KGHSH; CDR2 reads LQKENI. V was trimmed by 6 bases and J by 9 bases, leaving 21 bases between them. Here the CDR3 DNA reads TGTGCCAGCTCCCCAAGCCTTGCACAGGGCGGTTCACCCCTCCACTTT. This gives the protein CASSPSLAQGGSPLHF.

The chain links TRBV11-2 to TRBJ2-7, with D possibly TRBD1 on 6 matching bases. This CDR3 has 17 residues. V lost 4 bases to trimming and J lost 0 bases, with 19 bases between them. Germline V lookup: CDR1 SGHAT, CDR2 FQNNGV. The CDR3 loop is CASSYTRTEESSYEQYF. In DNA, the CDR3 is TGTGCCAGCAGCTACACGAGGACAGAAGAGAGCTCCTACGAGCAGTACTTC.

In DNA form, the CDR3 reads TGTGCCAGCTCACTTAAGGAGGCGGAGTATGGCTACACCTTC. It is translated as CASSLKEAEYGYTF. This chain connects TRBV18 to TRBJ1-2; no definite D call. The CDR3 covers 14 residues. Between the trimmed V and J ends, which lost 4 bases and 5 bases, there was a span of 14 bases. Germline V gene lookup returns CDR1 KGHSH and CDR2 LQKENI. Complete variable domain (other parts from reference TRBV18 and TRBJ1-2): NAGVMQNPRHLVRRRGQEARLRCSPMKGHSHVYWYRQLPEEGLKFMVYLQKENIIDESGMPKERFSAEFPKEGPSILRIQQVVRGDSAAYFCASSLKEAEYGYTFGSGTRLTVV.

The chain links TRBV6-6 to TRBJ1-5, with a weak D call TRBD1 (6 bases). Trimming removed 0 bases at V and 3 bases at J, with 12 bases between. This CDR3 is 16 amino acids long. Germline lookup yields CDR1 MNHNY and CDR2 SVGAGI (reference sequence). Written as DNA, the CDR3 is TGTGCCAGCAGTTACTCAGGGGGACAAAACAATCAGCCCCAGCATTTT. Encoded protein: CASSYSGGQNNQPQHF.

The chain recombines TRBV5-6 with TRBJ2-2; 8 nucleotides align to TRBD1. CDR1 SGHDT and CDR2 YYEEEE come from the germline V gene. The CDR3 loop spans 13 amino acids. J gave up 9 bases and V 4 bases, and 5 bases lay outside the gene matches. The CDR3 loop reads CASSGTGERELFF. DNA of the CDR3: TGTGCCAGCAGCGGGACAGGAGAACGGGAGCTGTTTTTT.

The chain couples TRBV15 to TRBJ2-1, with 7 nucleotides matching TRBD2. The CDR3 contains 16 residues. J was trimmed by 4 bases and V by 0 bases; bases with no gene match: 6. Per germline, CDR1 LNHNV and CDR2 YYDKDF (reference sequence). The CDR3 DNA is TGTGCCACCAGCAGAGATCTGGGGGAGGGATACAATGAGCAGTTCTTC. It yields the protein CATSRDLGEGYNEQFF.

This rearrangement joins TRBV6-1 to TRBJ1-1; D unclear. The CDR3 has 13 residues. Germline CDR1 is MNHNS and CDR2 is SASEGT. With 2 bases removed from V and 5 bases from J, the gap between germline ends came to 9 bases. In DNA form, the CDR3 reads TGTGCCAGCAGTGAAATACGGTTGACTGAAGCTTTCTTT. Protein sequence: CASSEIRLTEAFF.

This chain links TRBV6-2 or TRBV6-3 with TRBJ1-2; no reliable D call. The V end was cut by 5 bases, the J end by 3 bases, with 10 bases between. The CDR3 is made up of 13 amino acids. CDR1 is MNHEY, CDR2 SVGEGT, per germline. As DNA, the CDR3 is TGTGCCAGCAGTGACACATTTGACTATGGCTACACCTTC. Its protein product is CASSDTFDYGYTF.

The chain carries TRBV6-6 and TRBJ1-2; perhaps TRBD1 as D (5 bases). Germline loops: CDR1 MNHNY, CDR2 SVGAGI (reference sequence). The V and J ends lost 5 bases and 5 bases respectively, with 9 bases between them. CDR3 length: 12 amino acids. The CDR3 DNA follows: TGTGCCAGCAGTGCCGACAGATATGGCTACACCTTC. As protein: CASSADRYGYTF.

The rearrangement uses TRBV5-6 and TRBJ1-2; no definite D call. Trimming removed 0 bases from V and 4 bases from J, with 7 bases in between. The CDR3 sequence is 13 residues long. Germline V gives CDR1 SGHDT, CDR2 YYEEEE. CDR3 sequence: CASSLGRGYGYTF. In nucleotides, the CDR3 is TGTGCCAGCAGCTTGGGGCGAGGCTATGGCTACACCTTC.

The chain has TRBV7-9 and TRBJ2-7, with TRBD2 matching 10 bases. Trimming removed 6 bases from V and 5 bases from J; junction bases left unmatched: 22. Germline V gene data show CDR1 as SEHNR and CDR2 as FQNEAQ (reference sequence). The CDR3 covers 19 residues. CDR3: CASSISPGLATQFLHEQYF. The CDR3 DNA is TGTGCCAGCAGTATATCCCCGGGACTAGCGACCCAATTTCTTCACGAGCAGTACTTC. Using reference TRBV7-9 and TRBJ2-7 for the parts outside the CDR3, the full variable domain is DTGVSQNPRHKITKRGQNVTFRCDPISEHNRLYWYRQTLGQGPEFLTYFQNEAQLEKSRLLSDRFSAERPKGSFSTLEIQRTEQGDSAMYLCASSISPGLATQFLHEQYFGPGTRLTVT.